The text below deals with one T cell receptor beta chain. The antigen remains undetermined. The entry originates in a study of T cell responses to AZD1222 COVID-19 vaccine. On the study more broadly: Both about-4-week and about-12-week second-dose recipients were combined. Study-wide results and caveats: At study baseline, merely a handful of AZD1222 recipients were seropositive.

Profiled with immunoSEQ multiplex PCR; TCRdb holds only in-frame clones, not every one. The sample has over 120,000 clones, 80% to 90% seen once. Germline values: CDR1 SGHRS, CDR2 YFSETQ. This CDR3 comprises 15 residues. Trimming took 4 bases from V and 0 from J, leaving 10 bases between them. This sequence joins TRBV5-1 and TRBJ1-4; possible D gene TRBD1, 5 bases. This sequence was found in an adult in good health. The source material was peripheral blood, sampled on day 0 of AZD1222 vaccination. The chain's CDR3 is CASSLGHSTNEKLFF. The CDR3 DNA is TGCGCCAGCAGCCTAGGACACTCAACTAATGAAAAACTGTTTTTT.